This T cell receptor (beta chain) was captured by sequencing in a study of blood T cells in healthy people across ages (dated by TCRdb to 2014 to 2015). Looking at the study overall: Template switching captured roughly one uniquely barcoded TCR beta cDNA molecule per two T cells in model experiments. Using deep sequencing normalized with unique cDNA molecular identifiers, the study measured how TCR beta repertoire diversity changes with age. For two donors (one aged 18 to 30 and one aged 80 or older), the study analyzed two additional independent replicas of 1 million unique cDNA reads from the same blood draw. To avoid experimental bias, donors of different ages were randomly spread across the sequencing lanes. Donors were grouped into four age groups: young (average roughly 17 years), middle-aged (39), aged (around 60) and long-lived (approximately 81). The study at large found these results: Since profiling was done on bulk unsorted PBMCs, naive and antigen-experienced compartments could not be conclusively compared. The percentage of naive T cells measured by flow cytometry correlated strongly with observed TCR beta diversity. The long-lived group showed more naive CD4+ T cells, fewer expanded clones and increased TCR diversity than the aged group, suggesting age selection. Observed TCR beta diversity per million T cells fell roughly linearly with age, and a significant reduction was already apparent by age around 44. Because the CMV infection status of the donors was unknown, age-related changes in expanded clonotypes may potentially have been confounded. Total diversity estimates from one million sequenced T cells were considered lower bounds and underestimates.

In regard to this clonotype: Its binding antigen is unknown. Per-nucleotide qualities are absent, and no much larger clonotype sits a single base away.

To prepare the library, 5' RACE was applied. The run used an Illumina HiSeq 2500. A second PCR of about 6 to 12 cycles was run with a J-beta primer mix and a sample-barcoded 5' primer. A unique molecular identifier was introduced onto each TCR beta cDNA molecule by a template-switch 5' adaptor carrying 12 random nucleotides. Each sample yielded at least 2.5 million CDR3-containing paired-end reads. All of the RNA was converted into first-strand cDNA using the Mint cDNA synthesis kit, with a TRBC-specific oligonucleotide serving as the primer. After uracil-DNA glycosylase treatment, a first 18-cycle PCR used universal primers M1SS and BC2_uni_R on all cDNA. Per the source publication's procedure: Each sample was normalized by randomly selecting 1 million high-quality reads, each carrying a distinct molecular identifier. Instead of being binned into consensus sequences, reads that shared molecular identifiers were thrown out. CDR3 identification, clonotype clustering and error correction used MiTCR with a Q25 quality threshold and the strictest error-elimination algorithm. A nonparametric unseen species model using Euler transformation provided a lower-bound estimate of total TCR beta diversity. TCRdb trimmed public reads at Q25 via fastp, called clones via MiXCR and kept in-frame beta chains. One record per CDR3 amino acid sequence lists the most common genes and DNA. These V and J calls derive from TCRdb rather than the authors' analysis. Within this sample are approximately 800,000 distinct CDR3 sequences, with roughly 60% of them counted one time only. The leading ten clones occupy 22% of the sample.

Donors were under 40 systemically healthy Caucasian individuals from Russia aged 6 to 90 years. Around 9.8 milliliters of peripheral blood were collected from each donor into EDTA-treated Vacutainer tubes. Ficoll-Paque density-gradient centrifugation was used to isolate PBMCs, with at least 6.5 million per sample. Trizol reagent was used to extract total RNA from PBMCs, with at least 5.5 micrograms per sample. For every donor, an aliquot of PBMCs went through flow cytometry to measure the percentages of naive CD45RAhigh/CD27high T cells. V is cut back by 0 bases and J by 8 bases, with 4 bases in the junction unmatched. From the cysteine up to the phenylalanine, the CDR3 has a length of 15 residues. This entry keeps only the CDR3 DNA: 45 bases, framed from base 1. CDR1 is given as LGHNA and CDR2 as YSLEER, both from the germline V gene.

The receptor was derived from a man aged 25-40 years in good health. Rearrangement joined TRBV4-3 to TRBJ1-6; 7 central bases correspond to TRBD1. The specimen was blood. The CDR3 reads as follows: CASSQEPGQYSPLHF. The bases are TGCGCCAGCAGCCAAGAGCCGGGACAGTATTCACCCCTCCACTTT.